The rows below give T cell receptor beta chains drawn from one sample of a study of blood T cell repertoires in COVID-19. Clones were sequenced by immunoSEQ multiplex PCR, and TCRdb holds only the in-frame ones, with some missing. The profile covers a few hundred thousand clones, with about nine tenths appearing a single time and 2% to 2.5% taken by the ten largest. The sequencing sample was made of PBMCs or T cells enriched from blood (not recorded which). The origin of the receptors is a woman in her forties with acute COVID-19. CDR3s include the opening cysteine and the closing phenylalanine or tryptophan. A D gene is named only where the DNA matches it firmly. Clone sizes are given selectively: once, few, many, or a class where the clone is expanded.

J | D | V | size | CDR3 | DNA
TRBJ1-6 | NA | TRBV2 | NA | CASSETPLNSPLHF | TGTGCCAGCAGTGAAACTCCCTTAAATTCACCCCTCCACTTT
TRBJ1-2 | TRBD1 | TRBV30 | NA | CAGYRGTGYTF | TGTGCCGGTTACAGGGGGACAGGCTACACCTTC
TRBJ1-1 | TRBD1 | TRBV9 | NA | CASSVALNRGDLLQSETFF | TGTGCCAGCAGCGTAGCTTTGAACAGGGGAGATCTACTCCAGTCCGAGACTTTCTTT
TRBJ2-3 | TRBD1 | TRBV5-4 | NA | CASSHRQGPTDTQYF | TGTGCCAGCAGCCACCGACAGGGACCCACAGATACGCAGTATTTT
TRBJ1-2 | NA | TRBV19 | NA | CASRPIGQGYGYTF | TGTGCCAGTAGACCGATTGGACAAGGCTATGGCTACACCTTC
TRBJ2-2 | TRBD2 | TRBV10-3 | NA | CAISLNSGEVSGELFF | TGTGCCATCAGTCTCAACAGCGGGGAAGTCTCCGGGGAGCTGTTTTTT
TRBJ2-1 | TRBD2 | TRBV27 | NA | CASSLTREPYNEQFF | TGTGCCAGCAGTTTAACGCGGGAGCCTTACAATGAGCAGTTCTTC
TRBJ2-3 | NA | TRBV24-1 | NA | CATSVSSPGTDTQYF | TGTGCCACCAGTGTGTCGTCCCCAGGCACAGATACGCAGTATTTT
TRBJ1-1 | NA | TRBV18 | NA | CASSPRSKQNTEAFF | TGTGCCAGCTCACCCCGAAGTAAACAGAACACTGAAGCTTTCTTT
TRBJ1-6 | TRBD1 | TRBV5-5 | NA | CASSVGVTGVDSPLHF | TGTGCCAGCAGCGTTGGAGTGACAGGGGTTGACTCACCCCTCCACTTT
TRBJ2-1 | TRBD2 | TRBV2 | NA | CAAGRVAGGFEQFF | TGTGCCGCAGGGCGAGTAGCGGGGGGGTTTGAGCAGTTCTTC
TRBJ1-2 | NA | TRBV5-4 | NA | CASSLNSNYGYTF | TGTGCCAGCAGCCTAAACAGTAACTATGGCTACACCTTC
TRBJ2-7 | TRBD1 | TRBV30 | NA | CAWDRGGYEQYF | TGTGCCTGGGACAGGGGGGGGTACGAGCAGTACTTC
TRBJ2-3 | NA | TRBV21-1 | NA | CASSKSLGTGGYRVTDTQYF | TGTGCCAGCAGCAAGAGTCTAGGGACAGGAGGTTACAGAGTCACAGATACGCAGTATTTT
TRBJ1-2 | NA | TRBV19 | NA | CASSISSAVGYTF | TGTGCCAGTAGTATATCTTCGGCGGTTGGCTACACCTTC
TRBJ1-5 | NA | TRBV10-2 | NA | CASSSATNQSQHF | TGCGCCAGCAGTTCCGCCACCAATCAGTCCCAGCATTTT
TRBJ2-1 | NA | TRBV19 | few | CASSLASQGEQFF | TGTGCCAGTAGTTTGGCAAGCCAGGGTGAGCAGTTCTTC
TRBJ1-1 | TRBD1 | TRBV2 | NA | CASGQGRNTEAFF | TGTGCCAGTGGACAGGGCCGGAACACTGAAGCTTTCTTT
TRBJ1-6 | NA | TRBV30 | once | CAWRVLGQGNSPLHF | TGTGCCTGGAGGGTCCTCGGGCAGGGGAATTCACCCCTCCACTTT
TRBJ1-2 | TRBD1 | TRBV5-4 | NA | CASSSGQGAAGYTF | TGTGCCAGCAGCTCCGGACAGGGGGCGGCTGGCTACACCTTC
TRBJ1-2 | TRBD1 | TRBV19 | few | CASSIPGQGGYGYTF | TGTGCCAGTAGTATCCCAGGACAGGGTGGCTATGGCTACACCTTC